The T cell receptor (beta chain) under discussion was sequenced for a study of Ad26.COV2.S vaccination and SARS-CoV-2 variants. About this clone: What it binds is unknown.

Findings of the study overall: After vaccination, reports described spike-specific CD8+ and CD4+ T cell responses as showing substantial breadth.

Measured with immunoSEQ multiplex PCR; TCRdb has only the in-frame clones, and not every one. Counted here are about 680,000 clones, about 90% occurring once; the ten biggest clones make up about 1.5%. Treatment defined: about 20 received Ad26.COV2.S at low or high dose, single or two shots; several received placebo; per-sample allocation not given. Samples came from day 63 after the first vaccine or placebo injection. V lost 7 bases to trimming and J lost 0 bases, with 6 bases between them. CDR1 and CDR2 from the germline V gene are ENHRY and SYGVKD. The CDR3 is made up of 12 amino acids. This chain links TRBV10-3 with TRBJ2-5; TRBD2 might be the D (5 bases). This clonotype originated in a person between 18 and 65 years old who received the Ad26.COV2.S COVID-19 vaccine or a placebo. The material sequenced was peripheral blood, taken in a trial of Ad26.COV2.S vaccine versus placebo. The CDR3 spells CAIKDYQETQYF. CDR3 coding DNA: TGTGCCATCAAGGACTACCAAGAGACCCAGTACTTC.